The 22 T cell receptor beta chains listed next were all sequenced from one sample in a study of cytomegalovirus exposure and HLA in healthy donors. 13 Jbeta primers and 60 Vbeta primers were used for the PCR. Measured with immunoSEQ multiplex PCR; TCRdb has only the in-frame clones, and not every one. Here the sample spans some 130,000 clones, roughly 82% being singletons. Sequenced material: PBMCs. The receptors stem from a male donor in good health and CMV-seropositive.

The rearrangement uses TRBV2 and TRBJ2-3; TRBD2 matches at 9 bases. The CDR3 length is 17 residues. Per germline, CDR1 SNHLY and CDR2 FYNNEI. V shed 4 bases, J shed 2 bases, and the junction held 10 bases outside the gene matches. In DNA form, the CDR3 reads TGTGCCAGCAGTGCACACCCGGGACTAGCATTCACAGATACGCAGTATTTT. As protein: CASSAHPGLAFTDTQYF.

This clone was seen a handful of times. The CDR3 nucleotides read TGTGCCAGCTCACCAGGTACGGGGAACACTGAAGCTTTCTTT. It is translated as CASSPGTGNTEAFF. J is TRBJ1-1 and V is TRBV18; D is unresolved. Germline CDR1 is KGHSH and CDR2 is LQKENI. The V end lost 2 bases, the J end lost 1 base, and 8 bases lay between the germline ends. This CDR3 is built from 14 residues.

This rearrangement joins TRBV7-9 to TRBJ1-1; D is unclear. The length of the CDR3 is 12 residues. Germline loops: CDR1 SEHNR, CDR2 FQNEAQ (reference sequence). With 1 base removed from V and 10 bases from J, the gap between germline ends came to 10 bases. CDR3 nucleotides: TGTGCCAGCAGCTTAGGGGAGAGAGCAGCTTTCTTT. This codes for CASSLGERAAFF.

The chain uses TRBV18 and TRBJ2-3; 12 bases map to TRBD1. Trimming removed 3 bases from V and 4 bases from J; junction bases left unmatched: 5. The CDR3 loop spans 16 amino acids. Per germline, CDR1 KGHSH and CDR2 LQKENI. The CDR3, as DNA: TGTGCCAGCTCACCGTCCGGGACAGGGGGCGCAGATACGCAGTATTTT. Protein sequence: CASSPSGTGGADTQYF.

There are a few counts of this clone. J is TRBJ2-7 and V is TRBV28; TRBD2 is a possible D gene (6 bases). Trimming left V 7 bases short and J 0 bases short, with 22 bases between. Looked up from germline, CDR1 is MDHEN and CDR2 is SYDVKM. The CDR3 extends over 17 amino acids. The CDR3 region has the DNA TGTGCCAGCACCCCTTTGCGGGGTCAGACAAGCTCCTACGAGCAGTACTTC. Its translation: CASTPLRGQTSSYEQYF.

The chain recombines TRBV7-8 with TRBJ2-7, with 9 bases identical to TRBD1. CDR1 and CDR2 (germline): SGHVS, FQNEAQ. V lost 5 bases to trimming and J lost 2 bases; unmatched junction nucleotides: 4. The CDR3 loop spans 14 amino acids. The CDR3 is CASSGGTGTYEQYF. CDR3 coding DNA: TGTGCCAGCAGCGGCGGGACAGGGACCTACGAGCAGTACTTC.

Only a few counts were recorded for this clone. The CDR3 DNA is TGTGCCATCTCCCGGGGGGAATCCTACGAGCAGTACTTC. Amino acid sequence: CAISRGESYEQYF. V gene TRBV19 combines with J gene TRBJ2-7, with TRBD2 matching over 7 bases. Trimming removed 10 bases from V and 1 base from J; junction bases left unmatched: 7. Germline lookup yields CDR1 LNHDA and CDR2 SQIVND (reference sequence). The CDR3 extends over 13 amino acids.

The sample holds a few counts of this clone. The chain carries TRBV6-5 and TRBJ1-2, with D uncertain. The CDR3 sequence is 12 residues long. V lost 8 bases, J lost 0 bases, and 7 bases lay in between. Per the germline V gene, CDR1 is MNHEY and CDR2 is SVGAGI. CDR3 amino acids: CASLEANYGYTF. CDR3 in DNA: TGTGCCAGCTTGGAGGCTAACTATGGCTACACCTTC.

The chain employs TRBV28 and TRBJ2-5; no clear D gene. V lost 6 bases, J lost 11 bases, and 13 bases lay in between. Germline V lookup: CDR1 MDHEN, CDR2 SYDVKM. The CDR3 consists of 11 residues. The CDR3 region has the DNA TGTGCCAGCAGCCTGCGTAAGGAGCAGTACTTC. Protein sequence: CASSLRKEQYF.

A single count supports this clone. The rearrangement joins TRBV29-1 to TRBJ2-7; 7 bases are shared with TRBD1. The CDR3 spans 15 residues. Germline V gene lookup returns CDR1 SQVTM and CDR2 ANQGSEA. Losses at the gene ends were 4 bases for V and 2 bases for J; bases not matched to a gene: 11. The CDR3: CSVGPGTTGAYEQYF. The CDR3 nucleotides read TGCAGCGTTGGTCCGGGGACAACAGGGGCCTACGAGCAGTACTTC.

The CDR3 is CASSPKTGARSTDTQYF. CDR3 DNA: TGTGCCAGCAGTCCCAAGACAGGGGCGCGTAGCACAGATACGCAGTATTTT. The genes are TRBV27 and TRBJ2-3, with 8 nucleotides matching TRBD1. The CDR3 totals 17 residues. Germline V CDR1 and CDR2: MNHEY, SMNVEV (reference sequence). J gave up 0 bases and V 5 bases, and 10 bases lay outside the gene matches.

J is TRBJ2-7 and V is TRBV6-5; D unresolved. The CDR3 is 12 residues long. Germline CDR1 reads MNHEY; CDR2 reads SVGAGI. Trimming removed 4 bases at V and 0 bases at J, with 4 bases between. The CDR3 sequence is CASSSHSYEQYF. The DNA for the CDR3 is TGTGCCAGCAGTTCCCACTCCTACGAGCAGTACTTC.

The chain couples TRBV28 to TRBJ2-7; 12 bases line up with TRBD2. After removal of 4 bases from V and 2 bases from J, the junction contained 6 bases not matched to a gene. CDR1 and CDR2 (germline): MDHEN, SYDVKM. The CDR3 loop spans 16 amino acids. CDR3 amino acids: CASSSLAGGATYEQYF. CDR3 coding DNA: TGTGCCAGCAGTTCGCTAGCGGGGGGGGCCACCTACGAGCAGTACTTC.

This chain links TRBV6-6 with TRBJ2-1; D unclear. CDR3 length equals 14 residues. Germline CDR1 MNHNY, CDR2 SVGAGI (reference sequence). Trimming cost V 3 bases and J 6 bases, with 12 bases left between them. Here the CDR3 DNA reads TGTGCCAGCAGTTATCGGGTAGTAGTCAATGAGCAGTTCTTC. Encoded protein: CASSYRVVVNEQFF.

The rearrangement uses TRBV28 and TRBJ2-2; D gene uncertain. The CDR3 spans 14 residues. CDR1 is MDHEN, CDR2 SYDVKM, per germline. V was shortened by 3 bases and J by 4 bases, with 9 bases between the two germline ends. The CDR3 loop is CASSFYSSTGELFF. The CDR3 DNA sequence: TGTGCCAGCAGTTTCTACAGTTCCACCGGGGAGCTGTTTTTT. The variable domain in full, with the rest retrieved from reference TRBV28 and TRBJ2-2, is DVKVTQSSRYLVKRTGEKVFLECVQDMDHENMFWYRQDPGLGLRLIYFSYDVKMKEKGDIPEGYSVSREKKERFSLILESASTNQTSMYLCASSFYSSTGELFFGEGSRLTVL.

The chain combines TRBV6-5 with TRBJ2-1; no clear D. Germline V gene lookup returns CDR1 MNHEY and CDR2 SVGAGI. Trimming removed 6 bases from V and 6 bases from J, with 12 bases in between. The length of the CDR3 is 13 residues. The DNA for the CDR3 is TGTGCCAGCAGCCCGGGTACGTTCAATGAGCAGTTCTTC. Residues: CASSPGTFNEQFF.

The J gene is TRBJ1-1, the V gene TRBV27; perhaps TRBD1 as D (5 bases). The V end was cut by 1 base, the J end by 5 bases, with 17 bases between. The CDR3 extends over 16 amino acids. Germline loops: CDR1 MNHEY, CDR2 SMNVEV (reference sequence). CDR3 residues: CASSLLVSTRGTEAFF. The DNA for the CDR3 is TGTGCCAGCAGTTTATTGGTAAGCACACGGGGGACTGAAGCTTTCTTT.

The chain carries TRBV11-2 and TRBJ1-1, with TRBD1 matching over 8 bases. CDR1 SGHAT and CDR2 FQNNGV come from the germline V gene. The CDR3 contains 14 residues. V trimming: 2 bases; J trimming: 4 bases; junction bases outside the gene matches: 3. CDR3 protein: CASSLRTGRTEAFF. CDR3 DNA sequence: TGTGCCAGCAGCTTAAGGACAGGGCGCACTGAAGCTTTCTTT.

The table lists this clone with a few counts. This rearrangement joins TRBV5-4 to TRBJ2-3; 9 bases line up with TRBD2. Germline CDR1 is SGHNT and CDR2 is YYREEE (reference sequence). Germline trimming cut 0 bases from V and 0 bases from J; bases unmatched to any gene: 8. The CDR3 runs 18 residues. CDR3 loop: CASSLDPSGTVSTDTQYF. The DNA of the CDR3 is TGTGCCAGCAGCTTGGATCCTAGCGGGACCGTTAGCACAGATACGCAGTATTTT. Variable domain in full (rest from reference TRBV5-4 and TRBJ2-3): ETGVTQSPTHLIKTRGQQVTLRCSSQSGHNTVSWYQQALGQGPQFIFQYYREEENGRGNFPPRFSGLQFPNYSSELNVNALELDDSALYLCASSLDPSGTVSTDTQYFGPGTRLTVL.

The chain recombines TRBV6-1 with TRBJ2-7; D remains ambiguous. Trimming stripped 4 bases from V and 2 bases from J, with 6 bases between. The CDR3 sequence is 12 residues long. Germline CDR1 reads MNHNS; CDR2 reads SASEGT. CDR3 bases: TGTGCCAGCAGTGGACTGACCTACGAGCAGTACTTC. As protein: CASSGLTYEQYF.

The chain recombines TRBV6-4 with TRBJ2-1; 9 bases agree with TRBD2. CDR1 MRHNA and CDR2 SNTAGT come from the germline V gene. CDR3 length: 15 residues. V lost 8 bases and J lost 9; bases outside the gene matches: 14. CDR3 loop: CASGPMGSGSAEQFF. In nucleotides, the CDR3 is TGTGCCAGCGGCCCCATGGGTAGCGGGAGCGCTGAGCAGTTCTTC.

The chain combines TRBV13 with TRBJ2-1, with 12 bases identical to TRBD2. CDR3 size: 14 residues. Unmatched junction bases numbered 6, after V lost 7 bases and J lost 8 bases. Germline V gene data show CDR1 as PRHDT and CDR2 as FYEKMQ (reference sequence). CDR3 loop: CASTTSGRRDEQFF. In nucleotides, the CDR3 is TGTGCCAGCACGACTAGCGGGAGAAGGGATGAGCAGTTCTTC.